The 17 T cell receptor beta chains below all came from one sample that was sequenced in a study of T cells in Graves' hyperthyroidism and ophthalmopathy. What was amplified from RNA transcripts were TCR beta CDR3 regions. HTBI primers were used for first-round RT-PCR of the TCR CDR3. TCRdb processed the multiplex PCR reads anew with MiXCR; each CDR3 protein has one entry. The sample carries 300,000 to 350,000 distinct CDR3 sequences, approximately 14% recorded once. Material: blood. All receptors derive from a woman between 25 and 40 years old with Graves' hyperthyroidism.

The chain carries TRBV3-1 and TRBJ2-7; D is undetermined. Germline V lookup: CDR1 LGHDT, CDR2 YNNKEL (reference sequence). This CDR3 comprises 14 residues. Trimming removed 5 bases at V and 4 bases at J, with 15 bases between. As DNA, the CDR3 is TGTGCCAGCAGCTTTTCTGACATTCAATACGAGCAGTACTTC. Translating gives CASSFSDIQYEQYF.

This clonotype was observed a few times. The chain couples TRBV19 to TRBJ1-5, with D uncertain. CDR3 length: 12 amino acids. V lost 2 bases to trimming and J lost 10 bases, with 9 bases between them. Germline V gene lookup returns CDR1 LNHDA and CDR2 SQIVND (reference sequence). The CDR3 DNA follows: TGTGCCAGTAGTATACCCGGCGGTCCCCAGCATTTT. This sequence encodes CASSIPGGPQHF. The full variable domain, completed using reference TRBV19 and TRBJ1-5, is DGGITQSPKYLFRKEGQNVTLSCEQNLNHDAMYWYRQDPGQGLRLIYYSQIVNDFQKGDIAEGYSVSREKKESFPLTVTSAQKNPTAFYLCASSIPGGPQHFGDGTRLSIL.

On this clonotype: A junction boundary mismatches the germline segment, possibly from a read error. This chain joins TRBV7-9 and TRBJ2-4; D uncertain. CDR1 and CDR2 (germline): SEHNR, FQNEAQ (reference sequence). This CDR3 has 15 residues. The CDR3, as DNA: TGTGCCAGCAGCCACACTATGTCGGAGAAAAGCATTCAGTACTTC. This codes for CASSHTMSEKSIQYF.

This clonotype showed up just a few times. The V call is TRBV6-1, the J call TRBJ2-7; 10 nucleotides agree with TRBD1. The CDR3 length is 13 residues. Germline V lookup: CDR1 MNHNS, CDR2 SASEGT. The junction had 3 bases not matched to a gene; V was cut back by 4 bases and J by 6 bases. The CDR3 spells CASSGQGAPEQYF. For the CDR3, the DNA is TGTGCCAGCAGTGGACAGGGGGCCCCCGAGCAGTACTTC.

This clonotype was recorded at least ten times. V gene TRBV11-2 combines with J gene TRBJ2-7; D is possibly TRBD1 or TRBD2 (5 bases each). Germline-derived CDR1 and CDR2 are SGHAT and FQNNGV. The CDR3 spans 16 residues. V gave up 5 bases and J gave up 3 bases, with 20 bases separating them. CDR3 DNA sequence: TGTGCCAGCAGCCCCCTTCCCCCGGGACCCGTCTACGAGCAGTACTTC. As protein: CASSPLPPGPVYEQYF.

This chain connects TRBV27 to TRBJ2-2; perhaps TRBD1 as D (5 bases). CDR3 size: 15 residues. Germline lookup yields CDR1 MNHEY and CDR2 SMNVEV (reference sequence). Deletions cut 5 bases from V and 4 bases from J, with 14 bases between. CDR3 bases: TGTGCCAGCAGTGTAGGGGCTGCGGCCACCGGGGAGCTGTTTTTT. Translated, it gives CASSVGAAATGELFF.

This chain joins TRBV6-1 and TRBJ1-1; no clear D. V was cut by 6 bases and J by 8 bases, with 13 bases left in between. Looked up from germline, CDR1 is MNHNS and CDR2 is SASEGT. The CDR3 sequence is 12 residues long. The CDR3 loop is CASSLTYREAFF. The CDR3 DNA follows: TGTGCCAGCAGCCTCACATATCGGGAAGCTTTCTTT.

This clonotype occurred a few times. This chain joins TRBV12-3 or TRBV12-4 and TRBJ2-3; 8 bases line up with TRBD2. With V trimmed by 3 bases and J by 0 bases, 5 bases remained unmatched. CDR3 length: 16 amino acids. The CDR3 is CASSFYSSGSTDTQYF. Written as DNA, the CDR3 is TGTGCCAGCAGTTTTTACTCTAGCGGGAGCACAGATACGCAGTATTTT.

This clonotype was detected only a few times. This chain connects TRBV3-1 to TRBJ2-7; D is undetermined. The germline CDR1 and CDR2 sequences are LGHDT and YNNKEL (reference sequence). The CDR3 has 15 amino acids. The V and J ends lost 0 bases and 6 bases respectively, with 15 bases between them. The CDR3 sequence: CASSQDSTRTSEQYF. CDR3 DNA: TGTGCCAGCAGCCAAGATTCGACCCGAACATCCGAGCAGTACTTC.

In this sample, this clonotype turned up a few times. V is TRBV30 and J is TRBJ1-3, with TRBD1 as a possible D gene (5 bases). Per the germline V gene, CDR1 is GTSNPN and CDR2 is SVGIG (reference sequence). Trimming stripped 6 bases from V and 0 bases from J, with 12 bases between. The CDR3 spans 14 residues. CDR3 DNA sequence: TGTGCCTGCCTAAGGGGACGCTCTGGAAACACCATATATTTT. It yields the protein CACLRGRSGNTIYF.

This clonotype was seen a handful of times. The chain links TRBV6-1 to TRBJ2-5; TRBD1 matches 9 bases. CDR1 is MNHNS and CDR2 is SASEGT in the germline V gene. The J segment lost 6 bases and the V segment lost 10 bases, leaving 12 bases of the junction unmatched. The CDR3 sequence is 14 residues long. The CDR3 reads CATKWGGQGKTQYF. The CDR3 DNA reads as TGTGCCACCAAATGGGGGGGACAGGGAAAGACCCAGTACTTC.

In its sample, this clonotype was seen many times. The V gene is TRBV12-3 or TRBV12-4, the J gene TRBJ2-3; no clear D gene. Deletions cut 6 bases from V and 5 bases from J, with 9 bases between. This CDR3 spans 12 amino acids. The chain's CDR3 is CASSIPEDTQYF. CDR3 coding DNA: TGTGCCAGCAGCATTCCCGAAGATACGCAGTATTTT.

The chain's CDR3 is CASSYSIPPRGTEAFF. In DNA form, the CDR3 reads TGTGCCAGCAGTTACTCGATTCCCCCCCGGGGCACTGAAGCTTTCTTT. The genes are TRBV6-6 and TRBJ1-1; D unclear. There are 16 residues in the CDR3. Trimming pared 0 bases from V and 4 bases from J, leaving 15 bases between. Germline CDR1 MNHNY, CDR2 SVGAGI (reference sequence).

This clonotype has just a few counts. This sequence joins TRBV19 and TRBJ1-1; 7 bases are a match to TRBD1. Germline V gene lookup returns CDR1 LNHDA and CDR2 SQIVND (reference sequence). Losses at the gene ends were 3 bases for V and 6 bases for J; bases not matched to a gene: 1. The CDR3 is made up of 12 amino acids. The CDR3 coding sequence is TGTGCCAGTAGTATTCAGGGGGCTGAAGCTTTCTTT. Its translation: CASSIQGAEAFF.

This clonotype has a count of ten or more. The chain has TRBV3-1 and TRBJ2-7; 9 bases map to TRBD2. The CDR3 consists of 16 residues. Germline CDR1 and CDR2: LGHDT and YNNKEL (reference sequence). J lost 5 bases, V lost 1 base, and 9 bases had no gene match. The CDR3: CASSQGTAGGWHEQYF. The CDR3 region has the DNA TGTGCCAGCAGCCAAGGAACGGCGGGAGGGTGGCACGAGCAGTACTTC.

The table lists this clonotype with many counts. The chain has TRBV6-1 and TRBJ1-5; no clear D. With 3 bases removed from V and 4 bases from J, the gap between germline ends came to 7 bases. The V gene's germline CDR1 is MNHNS and CDR2 SASEGT. CDR3 size: 13 residues. For the CDR3, the DNA is TGTGCCAGCAGTGACCGGACTAATCAGCCCCAGCATTTT. Amino acid sequence: CASSDRTNQPQHF.

A word on this clonotype: The junction departs from germline at one end; a sequencing error may be responsible. The CDR3 region has the DNA TGTACCAGCAGCCGCGGGACACCCGTTGGGACCCAGTACTTC. As protein: CTSSRGTPVGTQYF. The rearrangement joins TRBV7-9 to TRBJ2-5, with D perhaps TRBD1 or TRBD2 (6 bases each). CDR1 is SEHNR, CDR2 FQNEAQ, per germline (reference sequence). The CDR3 is 14 amino acids.